The 9 T cell receptor beta chains presented below share a single source sample, sequenced in a study of blood T cell repertoires in COVID-19. Sequencing used immunoSEQ multiplex PCR; TCRdb keeps in-frame clones, though not all of them. The sample lists 55,000 to 70,000 clones; about 90% were seen once. The sequenced sample consisted of peripheral blood. The receptors originated from a woman in her sixties with COVID-19, enrolled during active disease.

This clone was detected once. The chain combines TRBV19 with TRBJ1-5, with D unclear. The CDR3 is made up of 15 amino acids. V shed 3 bases and J shed 6 bases, with 15 bases lying between them. Germline CDR1 and CDR2: LNHDA and SQIVND (reference sequence). In nucleotides, the CDR3 is TGTGCCAGTAGTATTAGTGCGGGCGAGGGTCAGCCCCAGCATTTT. Protein: CASSISAGEGQPQHF.

Note on this clone: The same CDR3 also results from other DNA sequences found in this sample. CDR3 sequence (DNA): TGTGCCAGCAGTGAATTTGGCGGGGGGCAAGAGACCCAGTACTTC. Its translation: CASSEFGGGQETQYF. V and J are TRBV2 and TRBJ2-5; 8 bases line up with TRBD2. The V segment lost 2 bases and the J segment 2 bases; nucleotides outside the gene matches: 4. The CDR3 extends over 15 amino acids. Germline CDR1 reads SNHLY; CDR2 reads FYNNEI. Supplemented by reference TRBV2 and TRBJ2-5, the full variable domain reads EPEVTQTPSHQVTQMGQEVILRCVPISNHLYFYWYRQILGQKVEFLVSFYNNEISEKSEIFDDQFSVERPDGSNFTLKIRSTKLEDSAMYFCASSEFGGGQETQYFGPGTRLLVL.

The chain's CDR3 is CASSPPGRGYGYTF. The CDR3 DNA follows: TGTGCCAGCAGCCCCCCCGGGAGGGGCTATGGCTACACCTTC. The rearrangement uses TRBV7-2 and TRBJ1-2; a possible D gene is TRBD1 (5 bases). CDR1 SGHTA and CDR2 FQGNSA come from the germline V gene. The CDR3 is 14 residues long. V was pared by 5 bases and J by 4 bases, with 14 bases between.

This rearrangement joins TRBV14 to TRBJ2-1, with D unresolved. The V end was cut by 1 base, the J end by 3 bases, with 13 bases between. This CDR3 comprises 16 residues. CDR1 is SGHDN and CDR2 is FVKESK in the germline V gene. In DNA form, the CDR3 reads TGTGCCAGCAGCCAAGTGGCCTTCCAAGTCTACAATGAGCAGTTCTTC. Translating gives CASSQVAFQVYNEQFF.

J is TRBJ1-2 and V is TRBV30; unclear D gene. The germline V and J ends were trimmed by 3 bases and 5 bases, with 4 bases remaining between them. This CDR3 is 10 amino acids long. The germline V gene encodes CDR1 GTSNPN and CDR2 SVGIG (reference sequence). In nucleotides, the CDR3 is TGTGCCTGGAGGAGGTATGGCTACACCTTC. Amino acids: CAWRRYGYTF.

The rearrangement joins TRBV7-2 to TRBJ2-7, with 12 bases lining up with TRBD2. The CDR3 runs 15 residues. Germline V CDR1 and CDR2: SGHTA, FQGNSA. Germline trimming cut 1 base from V and 9 bases from J; bases unmatched to any gene: 7. The CDR3: CASSLESSGGAAQYF. The DNA of the CDR3 is TGTGCCAGCAGCTTAGAGTCTAGCGGGGGGGCGGCGCAGTACTTC. Filled out from reference TRBV7-2 and TRBJ2-7, the complete variable domain reads GAGVSQSPSNKVTEKGKDVELRCDPISGHTALYWYRQSLGQGLEFLIYFQGNSAPDKSGLPSDRFSAERTGGSVSTLTIQRTQQEDSAVYLCASSLESSGGAAQYFGPGTRLTVT.

The chain recombines TRBV10-3 with TRBJ1-1; D not certain. The CDR3 length is 15 residues. V gave up 6 bases and J gave up 4 bases, with 18 bases separating them. The germline CDR1 and CDR2 sequences are ENHRY and SYGVKD. The CDR3: CAIRDRPTGSTEAFF. CDR3 sequence (DNA): TGTGCCATCAGAGACCGGCCGACTGGGAGCACTGAAGCTTTCTTT.

J is TRBJ2-2 and V is TRBV27, with D perhaps matching TRBD2 (6 bases). Germline V gene sequence: CDR1 MNHEY, CDR2 SMNVEV (reference sequence). V was trimmed by 5 bases and J by 7 bases, leaving 17 bases between them. This CDR3 is built from 15 residues. The CDR3 loop is CASSPSVGGVGELFF. CDR3 DNA: TGTGCCAGCAGTCCAAGCGTCGGAGGGGTCGGGGAGCTGTTTTTT.

The genes are TRBV3-1 (or the pseudogene TRBV3-2) and TRBJ1-2; tentative D call: TRBD1 (6 bases). CDR1 and CDR2 from the germline V gene are LGHDT and YNNKEL (reference sequence). The germline V and J ends were trimmed by 1 base and 4 bases, with 13 bases remaining between them. This CDR3 spans 15 amino acids. Written as DNA, the CDR3 is TGTGCCAGCAGCCAAGGTATTATGACAGGCTATGGCTACACCTTC. This encodes CASSQGIMTGYGYTF.